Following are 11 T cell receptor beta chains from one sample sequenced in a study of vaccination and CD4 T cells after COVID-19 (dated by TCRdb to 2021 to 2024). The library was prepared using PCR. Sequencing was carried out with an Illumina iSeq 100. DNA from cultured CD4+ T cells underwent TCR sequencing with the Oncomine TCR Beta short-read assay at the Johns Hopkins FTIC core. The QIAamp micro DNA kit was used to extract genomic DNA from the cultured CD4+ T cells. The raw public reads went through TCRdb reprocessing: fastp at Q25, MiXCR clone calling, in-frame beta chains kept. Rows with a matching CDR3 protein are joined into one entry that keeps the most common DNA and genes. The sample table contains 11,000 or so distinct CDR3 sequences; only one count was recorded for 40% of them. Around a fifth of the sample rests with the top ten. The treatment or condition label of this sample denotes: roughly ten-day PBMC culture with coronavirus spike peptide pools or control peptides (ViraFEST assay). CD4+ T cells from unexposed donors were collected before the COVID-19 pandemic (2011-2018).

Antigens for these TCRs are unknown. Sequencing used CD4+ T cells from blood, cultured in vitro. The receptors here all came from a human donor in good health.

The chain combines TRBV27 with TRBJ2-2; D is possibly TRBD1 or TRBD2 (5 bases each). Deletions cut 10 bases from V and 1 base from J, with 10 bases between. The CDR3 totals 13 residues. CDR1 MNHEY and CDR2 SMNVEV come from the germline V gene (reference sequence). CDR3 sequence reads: CATGPKNTGELFF. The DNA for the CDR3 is TGTGCCACGGGACCGAAGAACACCGGGGAGCTGTTTTTT.

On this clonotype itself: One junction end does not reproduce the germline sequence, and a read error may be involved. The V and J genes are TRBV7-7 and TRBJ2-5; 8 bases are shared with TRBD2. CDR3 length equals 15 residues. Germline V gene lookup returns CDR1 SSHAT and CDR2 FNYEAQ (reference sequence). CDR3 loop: CASSLGGGSGETQYF. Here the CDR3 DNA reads TGTGCTAGCAGCCTCGGGGGGGGATCAGGGGAGACCCAGTACTTC.

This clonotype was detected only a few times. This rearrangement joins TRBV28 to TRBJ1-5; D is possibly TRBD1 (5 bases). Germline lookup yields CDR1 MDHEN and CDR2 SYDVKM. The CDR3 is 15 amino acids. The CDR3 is CVSAGGSHGNQPQHF. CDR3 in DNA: TGTGTAAGCGCCGGGGGGTCCCACGGCAATCAGCCCCAGCATTTT.

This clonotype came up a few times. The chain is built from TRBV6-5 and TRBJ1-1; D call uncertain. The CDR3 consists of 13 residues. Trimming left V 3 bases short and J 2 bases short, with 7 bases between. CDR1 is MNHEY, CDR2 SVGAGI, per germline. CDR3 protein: CASSYYSNTEAFF. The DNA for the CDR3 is TGTGCCAGCAGTTATTACAGCAACACTGAAGCTTTCTTT.

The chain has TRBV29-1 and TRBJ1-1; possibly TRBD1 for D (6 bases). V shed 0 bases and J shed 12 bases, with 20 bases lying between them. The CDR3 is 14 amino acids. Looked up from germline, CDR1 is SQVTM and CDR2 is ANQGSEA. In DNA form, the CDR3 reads TGCAGCGTTGAAGATGATCGGTGGTTCAGGGGAACTTTCTTT. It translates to CSVEDDRWFRGTFF.

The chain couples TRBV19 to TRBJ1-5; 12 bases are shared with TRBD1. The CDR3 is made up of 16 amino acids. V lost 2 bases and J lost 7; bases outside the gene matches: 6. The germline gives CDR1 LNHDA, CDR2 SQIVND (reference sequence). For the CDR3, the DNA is TGTGCCAGTAGTATACCGGGACAGGGGGCTCGGCAGCCCCAGCATTTT. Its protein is CASSIPGQGARQPQHF.

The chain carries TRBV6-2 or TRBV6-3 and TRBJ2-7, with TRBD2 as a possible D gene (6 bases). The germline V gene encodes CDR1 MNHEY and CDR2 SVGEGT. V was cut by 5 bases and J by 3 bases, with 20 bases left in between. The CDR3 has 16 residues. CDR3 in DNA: TGTGCCAGCAGTCAACGGGCGAGGAGGGGTATCTACGAGCAGTACTTC. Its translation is CASSQRARRGIYEQYF.

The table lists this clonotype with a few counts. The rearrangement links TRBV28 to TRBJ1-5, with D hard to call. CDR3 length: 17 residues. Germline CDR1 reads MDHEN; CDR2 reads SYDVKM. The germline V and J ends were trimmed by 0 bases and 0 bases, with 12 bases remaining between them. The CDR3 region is CASSLWARNDSNQPQHF. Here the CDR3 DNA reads TGTGCCAGCAGTTTATGGGCCCGAAACGATAGCAATCAGCCCCAGCATTTT.

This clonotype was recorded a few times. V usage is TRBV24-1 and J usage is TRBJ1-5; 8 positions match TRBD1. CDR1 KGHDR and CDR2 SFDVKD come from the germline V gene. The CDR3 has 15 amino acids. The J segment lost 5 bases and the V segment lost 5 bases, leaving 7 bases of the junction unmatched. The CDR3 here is CATSGQTGDYQPQHF. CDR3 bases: TGTGCCACCAGTGGGCAGACAGGGGACTATCAGCCCCAGCATTTT.

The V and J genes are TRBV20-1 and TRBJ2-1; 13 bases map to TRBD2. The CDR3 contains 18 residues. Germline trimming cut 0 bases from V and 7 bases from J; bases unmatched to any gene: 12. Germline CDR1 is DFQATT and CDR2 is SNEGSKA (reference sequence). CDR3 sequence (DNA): TGCAGTGCTAGAGATTCACGGTTAGGGACTAGCGGGATTAATGAGCAGTTCTTC. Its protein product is CSARDSRLGTSGINEQFF.

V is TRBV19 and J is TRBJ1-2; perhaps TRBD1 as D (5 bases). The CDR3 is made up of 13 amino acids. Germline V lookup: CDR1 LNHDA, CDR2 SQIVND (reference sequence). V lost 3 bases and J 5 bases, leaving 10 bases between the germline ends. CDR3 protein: CASSIGARYGYTF. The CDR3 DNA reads TGTGCCAGTAGTATCGGGGCCCGATATGGCTACACCTTC.